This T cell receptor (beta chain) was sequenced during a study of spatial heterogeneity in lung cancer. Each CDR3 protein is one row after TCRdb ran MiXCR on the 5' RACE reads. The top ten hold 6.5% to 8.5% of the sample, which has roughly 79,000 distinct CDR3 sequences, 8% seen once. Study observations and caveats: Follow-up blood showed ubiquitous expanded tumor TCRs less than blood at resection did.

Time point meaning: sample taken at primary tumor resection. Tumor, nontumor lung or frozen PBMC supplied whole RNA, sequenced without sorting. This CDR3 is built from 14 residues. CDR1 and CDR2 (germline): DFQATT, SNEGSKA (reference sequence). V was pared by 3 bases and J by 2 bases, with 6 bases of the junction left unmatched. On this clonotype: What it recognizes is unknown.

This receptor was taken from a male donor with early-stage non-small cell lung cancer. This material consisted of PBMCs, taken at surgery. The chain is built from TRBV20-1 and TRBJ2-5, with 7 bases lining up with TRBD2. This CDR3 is CSASSGSAQETQYF. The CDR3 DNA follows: TGCAGTGCTAGTAGCGGGTCCGCTCAAGAGACCCAGTACTTC.